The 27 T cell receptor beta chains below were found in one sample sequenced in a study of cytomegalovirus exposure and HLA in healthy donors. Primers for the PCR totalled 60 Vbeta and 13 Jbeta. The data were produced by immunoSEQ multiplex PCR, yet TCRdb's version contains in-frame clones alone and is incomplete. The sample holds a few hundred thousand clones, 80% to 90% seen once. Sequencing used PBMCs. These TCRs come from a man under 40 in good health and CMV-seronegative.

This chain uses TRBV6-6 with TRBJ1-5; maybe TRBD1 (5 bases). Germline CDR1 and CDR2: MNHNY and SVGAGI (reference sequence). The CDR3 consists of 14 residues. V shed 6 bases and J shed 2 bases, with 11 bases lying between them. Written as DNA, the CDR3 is TGTGCCAGCAGCGCCGACAGTCGCAATCAGCCCCAGCATTTT. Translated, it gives CASSADSRNQPQHF.

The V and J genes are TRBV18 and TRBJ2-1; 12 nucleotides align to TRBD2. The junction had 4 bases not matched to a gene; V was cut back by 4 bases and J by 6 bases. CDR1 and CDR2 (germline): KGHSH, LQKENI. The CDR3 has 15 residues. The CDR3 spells CASSRRTSGANEQFF. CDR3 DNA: TGTGCCAGCTCACGTAGGACTAGCGGGGCCAATGAGCAGTTCTTC. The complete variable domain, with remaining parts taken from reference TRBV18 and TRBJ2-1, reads NAGVMQNPRHLVRRRGQEARLRCSPMKGHSHVYWYRQLPEEGLKFMVYLQKENIIDESGMPKERFSAEFPKEGPSILRIQQVVRGDSAAYFCASSRRTSGANEQFFGPGTRLTVL.

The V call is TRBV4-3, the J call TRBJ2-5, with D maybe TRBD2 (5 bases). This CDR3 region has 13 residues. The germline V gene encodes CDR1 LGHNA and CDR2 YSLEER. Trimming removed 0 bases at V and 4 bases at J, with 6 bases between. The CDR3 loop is CASSQDRGETQYF. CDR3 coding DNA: TGCGCCAGCAGCCAAGACCGGGGAGAGACCCAGTACTTC.

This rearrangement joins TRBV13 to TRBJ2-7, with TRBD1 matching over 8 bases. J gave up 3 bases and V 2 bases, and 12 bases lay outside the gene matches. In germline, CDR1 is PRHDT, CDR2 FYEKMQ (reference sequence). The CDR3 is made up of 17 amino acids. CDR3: CASSLWVVRDRGYEQYF. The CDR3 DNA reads TGTGCCAGCAGCTTATGGGTTGTGCGAGACAGGGGCTACGAGCAGTACTTC.

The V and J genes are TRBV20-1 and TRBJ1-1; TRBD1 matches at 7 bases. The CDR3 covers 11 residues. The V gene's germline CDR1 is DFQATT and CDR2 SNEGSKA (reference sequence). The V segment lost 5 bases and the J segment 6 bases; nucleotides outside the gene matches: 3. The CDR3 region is CSARDRPEAFF. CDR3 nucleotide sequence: TGCAGTGCTCGGGACAGACCTGAAGCTTTCTTT.

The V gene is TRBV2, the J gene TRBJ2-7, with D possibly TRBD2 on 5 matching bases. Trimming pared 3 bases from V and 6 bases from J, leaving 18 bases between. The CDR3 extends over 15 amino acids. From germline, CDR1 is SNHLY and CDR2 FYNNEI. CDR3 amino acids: CASSEEVWRTSEQYF. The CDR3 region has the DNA TGTGCCAGCAGTGAGGAGGTTTGGCGGACCAGCGAGCAGTACTTC.

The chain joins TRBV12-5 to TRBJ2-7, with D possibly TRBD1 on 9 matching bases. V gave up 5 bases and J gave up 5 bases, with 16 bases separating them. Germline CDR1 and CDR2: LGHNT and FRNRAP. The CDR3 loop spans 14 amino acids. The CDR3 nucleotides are TGTGCTAGTGGTCGGGGGGGACAGGGCGACGAGCAGTACTTC. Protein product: CASGRGGQGDEQYF.

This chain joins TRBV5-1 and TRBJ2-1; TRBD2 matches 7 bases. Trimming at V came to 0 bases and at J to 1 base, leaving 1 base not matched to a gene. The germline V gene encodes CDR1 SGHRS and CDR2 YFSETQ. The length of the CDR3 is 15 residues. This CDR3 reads CASSLVGGSYNEQFF. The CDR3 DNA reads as TGCGCCAGCAGCTTGGTGGGGGGGTCCTACAATGAGCAGTTCTTC.

CDR3 DNA: TGTGCCAGCAGTGAAACCAGGGTTGGGACTGAAGCTTTCTTT. Its protein product is CASSETRVGTEAFF. The gene calls are TRBV6-1 and TRBJ1-1; TRBD1 is a possible D gene (5 bases). This CDR3 is built from 14 residues. CDR1 and CDR2 (germline): MNHNS, SASEGT. V gave up 2 bases and J gave up 5 bases, with 12 bases separating them.

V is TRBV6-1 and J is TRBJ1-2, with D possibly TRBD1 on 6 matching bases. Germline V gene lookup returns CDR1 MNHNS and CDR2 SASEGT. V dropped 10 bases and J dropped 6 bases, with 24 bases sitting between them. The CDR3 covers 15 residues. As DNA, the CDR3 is TGTGCCACCTCCCTAACACCAAACAGGGATGATGGCTACACCTTC. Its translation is CATSLTPNRDDGYTF.

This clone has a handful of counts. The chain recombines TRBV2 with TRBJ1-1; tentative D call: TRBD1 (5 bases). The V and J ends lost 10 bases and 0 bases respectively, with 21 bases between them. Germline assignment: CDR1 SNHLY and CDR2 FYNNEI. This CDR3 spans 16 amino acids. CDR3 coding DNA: TGTGCCACCCCCCAGGGATTCAGCATGTTGAACACTGAAGCTTTCTTT. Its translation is CATPQGFSMLNTEAFF.

The CDR3 here is CASSFGGLEQYF. The CDR3, as DNA: TGTGCCAGCAGCTTCGGTGGGCTCGAGCAGTACTTC. The genes are TRBV11-3 and TRBJ2-7; D unclear. Trimming left V 3 bases short and J 6 bases short, with 9 bases between. Germline V gene sequence: CDR1 SGHNT, CDR2 YENEEA. The CDR3 runs 12 residues.

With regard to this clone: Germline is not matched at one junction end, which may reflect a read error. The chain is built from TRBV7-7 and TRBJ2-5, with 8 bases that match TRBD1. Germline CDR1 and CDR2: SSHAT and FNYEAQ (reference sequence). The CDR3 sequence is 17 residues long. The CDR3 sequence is CASSLAWGPGGWETQYF. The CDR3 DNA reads TGTGCTAGCAGCTTAGCCTGGGGTCCAGGGGGCTGGGAGACCCAGTACTTC.

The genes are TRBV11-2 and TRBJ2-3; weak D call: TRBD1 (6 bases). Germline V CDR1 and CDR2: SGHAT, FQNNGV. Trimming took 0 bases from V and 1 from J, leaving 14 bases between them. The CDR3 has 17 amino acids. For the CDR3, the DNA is TGTGCCAGCAGCTTAGATCCCAGGGGTGAGGGCACAGATACGCAGTATTTT. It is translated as CASSLDPRGEGTDTQYF.

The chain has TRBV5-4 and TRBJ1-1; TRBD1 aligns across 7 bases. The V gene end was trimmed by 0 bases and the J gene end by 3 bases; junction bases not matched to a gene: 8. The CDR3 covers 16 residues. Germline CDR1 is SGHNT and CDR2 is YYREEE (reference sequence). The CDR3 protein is CASSLGLTGADTEAFF. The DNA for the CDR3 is TGTGCCAGCAGCTTGGGGTTAACAGGGGCGGACACTGAAGCTTTCTTT.

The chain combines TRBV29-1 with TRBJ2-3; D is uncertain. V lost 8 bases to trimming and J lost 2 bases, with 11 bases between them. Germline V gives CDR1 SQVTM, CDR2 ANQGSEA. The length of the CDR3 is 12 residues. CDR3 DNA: TGCAGCACGGTCCCTGACACAGATACGCAGTATTTT. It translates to CSTVPDTDTQYF.

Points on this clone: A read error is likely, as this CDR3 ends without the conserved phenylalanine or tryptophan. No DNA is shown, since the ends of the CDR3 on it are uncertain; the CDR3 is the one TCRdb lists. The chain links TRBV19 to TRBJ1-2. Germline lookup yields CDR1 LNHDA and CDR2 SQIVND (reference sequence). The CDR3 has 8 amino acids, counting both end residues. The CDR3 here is CASSMREC.

The CDR3 reads CASSYPTGGRTGELFF. CDR3 nucleotides: TGCGCCAGCAGCTACCCGACAGGGGGCAGGACCGGGGAGCTGTTTTTT. The chain recombines TRBV5-1 with TRBJ2-2, with 10 bases identical to TRBD1. The CDR3 sequence is 16 residues long. In germline, CDR1 is SGHRS, CDR2 YFSETQ. V lost 3 bases, J lost 5 bases, and 7 bases stayed unmatched.

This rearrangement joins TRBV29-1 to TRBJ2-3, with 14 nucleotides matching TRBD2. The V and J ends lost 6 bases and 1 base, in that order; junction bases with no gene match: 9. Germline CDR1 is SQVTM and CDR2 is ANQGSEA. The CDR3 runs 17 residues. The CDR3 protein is CSVATTSGGAGTDTQYF. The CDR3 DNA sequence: TGCAGCGTGGCCACGACTAGCGGGGGGGCCGGCACAGATACGCAGTATTTT.

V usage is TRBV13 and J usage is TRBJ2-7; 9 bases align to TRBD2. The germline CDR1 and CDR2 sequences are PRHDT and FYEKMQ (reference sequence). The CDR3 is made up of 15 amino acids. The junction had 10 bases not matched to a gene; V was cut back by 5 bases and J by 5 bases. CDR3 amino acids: CASSAVLAGVHEQYF. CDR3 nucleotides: TGTGCCAGCAGCGCCGTACTAGCGGGCGTCCACGAGCAGTACTTC.

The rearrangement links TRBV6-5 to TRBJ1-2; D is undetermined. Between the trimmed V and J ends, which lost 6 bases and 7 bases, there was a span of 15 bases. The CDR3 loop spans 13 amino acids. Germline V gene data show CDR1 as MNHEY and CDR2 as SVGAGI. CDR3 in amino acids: CASSAYPSGGYTF. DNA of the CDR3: TGTGCCAGCAGCGCCTACCCGAGCGGTGGCTACACCTTC.

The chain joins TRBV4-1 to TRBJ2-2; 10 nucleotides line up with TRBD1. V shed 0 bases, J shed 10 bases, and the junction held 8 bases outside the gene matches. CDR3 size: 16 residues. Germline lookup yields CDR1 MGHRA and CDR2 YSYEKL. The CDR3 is CASSQEETGGIVELFF. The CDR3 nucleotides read TGCGCCAGCAGCCAAGAGGAGACAGGGGGCATTGTGGAGCTGTTTTTT.

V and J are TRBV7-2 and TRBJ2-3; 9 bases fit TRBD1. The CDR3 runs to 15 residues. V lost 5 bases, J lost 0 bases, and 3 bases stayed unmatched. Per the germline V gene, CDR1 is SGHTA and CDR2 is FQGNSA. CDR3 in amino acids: CASSPGQGSTDTQYF. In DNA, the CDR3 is TGTGCCAGCAGCCCGGGACAGGGAAGCACAGATACGCAGTATTTT.

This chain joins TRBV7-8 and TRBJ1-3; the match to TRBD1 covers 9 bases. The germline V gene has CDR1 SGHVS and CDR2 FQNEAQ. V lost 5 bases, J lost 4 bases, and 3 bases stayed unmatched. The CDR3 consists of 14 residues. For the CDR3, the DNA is TGTGCCAGCAGCGTACAGGGGGCGGGAAACACCATATATTTT. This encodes CASSVQGAGNTIYF.

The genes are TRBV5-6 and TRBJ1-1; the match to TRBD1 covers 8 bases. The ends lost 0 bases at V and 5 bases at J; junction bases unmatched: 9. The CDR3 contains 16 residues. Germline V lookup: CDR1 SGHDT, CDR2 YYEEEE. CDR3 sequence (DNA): TGTGCCAGCAGCTTGGCCCCTACAGGGGGTCGGACTGAAGCTTTCTTT. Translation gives CASSLAPTGGRTEAFF. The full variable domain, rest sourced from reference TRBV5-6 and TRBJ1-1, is DAGVTQSPTHLIKTRGQQVTLRCSPKSGHDTVSWYQQALGQGPQFIFQYYEEEERQRGNFPDRFSGHQFPNYSSELNVNALLLGDSALYLCASSLAPTGGRTEAFFGQGTRLTVV.

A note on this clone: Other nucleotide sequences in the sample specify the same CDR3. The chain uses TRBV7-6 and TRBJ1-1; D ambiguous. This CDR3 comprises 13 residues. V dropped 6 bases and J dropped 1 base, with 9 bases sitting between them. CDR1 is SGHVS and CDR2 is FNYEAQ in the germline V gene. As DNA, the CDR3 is TGTGCCAGCAGTCTTGGCCAGAACACTGAAGCTTTCTTT. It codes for CASSLGQNTEAFF. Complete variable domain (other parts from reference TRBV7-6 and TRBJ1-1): GAGVSQSPRYKVTKRGQDVALRCDPISGHVSLYWYRQALGQGPEFLTYFNYEAQQDKSGLPNDRFSAERPEGSISTLTIQRTEQRDSAMYRCASSLGQNTEAFFGQGTRLTVV.

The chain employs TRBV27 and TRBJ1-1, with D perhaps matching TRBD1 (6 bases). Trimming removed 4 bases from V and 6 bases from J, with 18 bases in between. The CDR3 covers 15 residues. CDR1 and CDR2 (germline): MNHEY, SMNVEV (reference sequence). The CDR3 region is CASSSLQGKKSEAFF. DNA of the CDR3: TGTGCCAGCAGTTCCCTACAGGGTAAGAAATCTGAAGCTTTCTTT.